Shown below are 9 T cell receptor beta chains from a single sample sequenced in a study of cytomegalovirus exposure and HLA in healthy donors. Primers included in the PCR were 60 Vbeta and 13 Jbeta primers. The repertoire was sequenced with immunoSEQ multiplex PCR; TCRdb's copy has only in-frame clones and lacks some. The repertoire includes 100,000 or so clones, just under 80% of them detected once, and 1.3% sits in the top ten. Source material: PBMCs. The receptors here all came from a man aged 25-45 years in good health and CMV-seronegative.

The genes are TRBV15 and TRBJ2-7, with D tentatively TRBD1 (5 bases). The CDR3 has 13 residues. The V and J ends lost 0 bases and 3 bases respectively, with 6 bases between them. Germline V gene data show CDR1 as LNHNV and CDR2 as YYDKDF (reference sequence). The CDR3 sequence is CATSRERGYEQYF. The CDR3 region has the DNA TGTGCCACCAGCAGAGAAAGGGGCTACGAGCAGTACTTC. Full variable domain (missing parts from reference TRBV15 and TRBJ2-7): DAMVIQNPRYQVTQFGKPVTLSCSQTLNHNVMYWYQQKSSQAPKLLFHYYDKDFNNEADTPDNFQSRRPNTSFCFLDIRSPGLGDTAMYLCATSRERGYEQYFGPGTRLTVT.

V is TRBV7-6 and J is TRBJ1-3, with 9 bases lining up with TRBD1. With 5 bases clipped from V and 1 base from J, the junction kept 9 bases outside the gene matches. The CDR3 spans 17 residues. Germline values: CDR1 SGHVS, CDR2 FNYEAQ. The DNA of the CDR3 is TGTGCCAGCAGCCCAGGGACAGGGAGTGTATCTGGAAACACCATATATTTT. Encoded protein: CASSPGTGSVSGNTIYF.

The chain recombines TRBV6-6 with TRBJ2-1, with D perhaps matching TRBD1 (6 bases). Germline CDR1 MNHNY, CDR2 SVGAGI (reference sequence). V was pared by 5 bases and J by 2 bases, with 10 bases between. The CDR3 is 14 amino acids. The CDR3 DNA follows: TGTGCCAGCAGTGGCCGGGACACCTACAATGAGCAGTTCTTC. Amino acid sequence: CASSGRDTYNEQFF.

The chain employs TRBV6-5 and TRBJ2-5, with 8 bases matching TRBD2. J gave up 5 bases and V 6 bases, and 11 bases lay outside the gene matches. Germline loops: CDR1 MNHEY, CDR2 SVGAGI. The CDR3 has 15 amino acids. The CDR3 DNA follows: TGTGCCAGCAGCCGCGGGACTAGGGACCGGGAGACCCAGTACTTC. Amino acid sequence: CASSRGTRDRETQYF.

Only a few counts were recorded for this clone. CDR3 region: CSVEGSVVRLRPNNEQFF. The CDR3 DNA reads as TGCAGCGTTGAAGGGTCGGTGGTGCGGCTACGACCTAACAATGAGCAGTTCTTC. The chain employs TRBV29-1 and TRBJ2-1; D remains ambiguous. The CDR3 totals 18 residues. Trimming left V 1 base short and J 5 bases short, with 24 bases between. Germline CDR1 SQVTM, CDR2 ANQGSEA.

The CDR3 spells CASSNGTRNEKLFF. Written as DNA, the CDR3 is TGTGCCAGCAGCAACGGGACAAGGAATGAAAAACTGTTTTTT. The genes are TRBV5-4 and TRBJ1-4; D may be TRBD1 (6 bases). This CDR3 contains 14 residues. Germline values: CDR1 SGHNT, CDR2 YYREEE (reference sequence). Deletions cut 4 bases from V and 5 bases from J, with 12 bases between.

This sequence joins TRBV5-1 and TRBJ2-7; 10 bases are a match to TRBD1. The CDR3 consists of 15 residues. The V gene end was trimmed by 4 bases and the J gene end by 7 bases; junction bases not matched to a gene: 11. From germline, CDR1 is SGHRS and CDR2 YFSETQ. CDR3 loop: CASSQAGTGVREQYF. As DNA, the CDR3 is TGCGCCAGCAGCCAAGCCGGGACAGGGGTGCGGGAGCAGTACTTC. Together with reference TRBV5-1 and TRBJ2-7, the CDR3 gives the full variable domain: KAGVTQTPRYLIKTRGQQVTLSCSPISGHRSVSWYQQTPGQGLQFLFEYFSETQRNKGNFPGRFSGRQFSNSRSEMNVSTLELGDSALYLCASSQAGTGVREQYFGPGTRLTVT.

J is TRBJ1-2 and V is TRBV27, with 7 bases identical to TRBD1. The J segment lost 4 bases and the V segment lost 0 bases, leaving 5 bases of the junction unmatched. The CDR3 extends over 15 amino acids. The germline V gene encodes CDR1 MNHEY and CDR2 SMNVEV (reference sequence). The CDR3 is CASSLSGGHSYGYTF. Here the CDR3 DNA reads TGTGCCAGCAGTTTATCAGGGGGCCATAGCTATGGCTACACCTTC.

The gene calls are TRBV27 and TRBJ1-2; 10 bases map to TRBD1. The junction had 8 bases not matched to a gene; V was cut back by 5 bases and J by 8 bases. This CDR3 is 14 amino acids long. Germline V gene data show CDR1 as MNHEY and CDR2 as SMNVEV (reference sequence). The CDR3 loop reads CASSARQGARGYTF. In nucleotides, the CDR3 is TGTGCCAGCAGTGCAAGACAGGGGGCACGGGGCTACACCTTC.